This record looks at one TCR beta chain sequence and its context. Antigen specificity is unknown. PCR was performed a second time for 7 to 11 cycles using a sample-barcoded 5' primer and a J-beta primer mix. Sequencing of every sample gave 2.5 million or more CDR3-containing paired-end reads. Each CDR3 protein gets one entry after TCRdb re-called the 5' RACE reads with MiXCR. The data contain 800,000 to 950,000 distinct CDR3 sequences, 40% to 60% of them seen just once; the ten biggest clones take up around 15%. From germline, CDR1 is DFQATT and CDR2 SNEGSKA (reference sequence). Trimming took 0 bases from V and 1 from J; bases not matched to a gene: 13. The CDR3 sequence is 18 residues long. The sample originates from a study of blood T cells in healthy people across ages. General study results and limits: Unknown donor CMV status possibly confounded expanded clonotype changes.

The material sequenced was blood. V gene TRBV20-1 combines with J gene TRBJ2-5, with TRBD2 matching over 8 bases. The receptor comes from a man aged 25 to 40 in good health. The CDR3, as DNA: TGCAGTGCTAGAGATCCCACGGGTCAGCGGGGGCCCCAAGAGACCCAGTACTTC. It codes for CSARDPTGQRGPQETQYF.